Below, one T cell receptor beta chain is given with its context. Its antigen remains unknown. The data are from a study of spatial heterogeneity in lung cancer. Study background: Approximately two years after resection was the median timing of the follow-up PBMC samples, which were sequenced when available. Study outcomes and limitations: Blood showed ubiquitous tumor TCRs more often at resection than at routine follow-up.

Every TCR cDNA molecule bore a unique molecular identifier. TCRdb recomputed calls from the 5' RACE reads with MiXCR, one row per CDR3 protein. The sample records approximately 56,000 distinct CDR3 sequences, roughly 7% being singletons. As to time point: blood at routine non-recurrence follow-up after resection. The authors sequenced whole RNA from tumor, nontumor lung or frozen PBMC without sorting. Per germline, CDR1 SEHNR and CDR2 FQNEAQ (reference sequence). The CDR3 is made up of 11 amino acids. The ends lost 5 bases at V and 7 bases at J; junction bases unmatched: 1. V is TRBV7-9 and J is TRBJ1-1; 7 bases line up with TRBD1. The TCR originated in a female donor with early-stage non-small cell lung cancer. The sequences come from PBMCs, collected at follow-up. The DNA of the CDR3 is TGTGCCAGCAGCCGGACAGGTGAAGCTTTCTTT. Protein: CASSRTGEAFF.